Listed here are 12 T cell receptor beta chains from one sample, sequenced in a study of blood T cell repertoires in COVID-19. Assay used: immunoSEQ multiplex PCR; TCRdb lists only in-frame clones, some missing. Of under 200,000 clones detected, roughly 90% appear once; the ten largest clones hold around 0.77%. The material sequenced was PBMCs or T cells enriched from blood (not recorded which). The source is a woman younger than 30 who had recovered from COVID-19.

This chain uses TRBV19 with TRBJ2-7; possible D gene TRBD1, 6 bases. Germline CDR1 reads LNHDA; CDR2 reads SQIVND (reference sequence). The V end lost 3 bases, the J end lost 3 bases, and 15 bases lay between the germline ends. This CDR3 spans 15 amino acids. CDR3 DNA sequence: TGTGCCAGTAGTATGAAGGCACAGGGTGACTACGAGCAGTACTTC. Translation: CASSMKAQGDYEQYF. Combining the CDR3 with reference TRBV19 and TRBJ2-7 gives the whole variable domain DGGITQSPKYLFRKEGQNVTLSCEQNLNHDAMYWYRQDPGQGLRLIYYSQIVNDFQKGDIAEGYSVSREKKESFPLTVTSAQKNPTAFYLCASSMKAQGDYEQYFGPGTRLTVT.

The genes are TRBV7-9 and TRBJ2-1; D perhaps matches TRBD2 (5 bases). This CDR3 is 15 amino acids long. CDR1 and CDR2 from the germline V gene are SEHNR and FQNEAQ (reference sequence). The V gene lost 2 bases and the J gene lost 8 bases, with 16 bases spanning the gap. The CDR3 nucleotides are TGTGCCAGCAGCTTACGACTCGACTATCGCGATGAGCAGTTCTTC. Translation gives CASSLRLDYRDEQFF.

The chain recombines TRBV3-1 (or the pseudogene TRBV3-2) with TRBJ1-1; a possible D gene is TRBD1 (5 bases). Germline values: CDR1 LGHDT, CDR2 YNNKEL (reference sequence). V lost 4 bases and J 6 bases, leaving 12 bases between the germline ends. The CDR3 runs 13 residues. Here the CDR3 reads CASSPGWGPEAFF. CDR3 coding DNA: TGTGCCAGCAGCCCCGGGTGGGGCCCTGAAGCTTTCTTT.

This clone was found once. The rearrangement links TRBV5-4 to TRBJ2-1; D ambiguous. Germline loops: CDR1 SGHNT, CDR2 YYREEE (reference sequence). Trimming removed 0 bases at V and 1 base at J, with 11 bases between. The CDR3 extends over 16 amino acids. CDR3 DNA sequence: TGTGCCAGCAGCTTGGCCCATAAAGCGTCCTACAATGAGCAGTTCTTC. Protein sequence: CASSLAHKASYNEQFF.

The V and J genes are TRBV9 and TRBJ2-7, with D possibly TRBD1 on 6 matching bases. The CDR3 spans 14 residues. The V gene's germline CDR1 is SGDLS and CDR2 YYNGEE. The V end was cut by 4 bases, the J end by 0 bases, with 11 bases between. CDR3 sequence (DNA): TGTGCCAGCAGCCCCCAGGGGCACTCCTACGAGCAGTACTTC. The encoded protein is CASSPQGHSYEQYF.

This clone was picked up one time. The chain has TRBV18 and TRBJ2-7; D might be TRBD2 (6 bases). Trimming pared 6 bases from V and 6 bases from J, leaving 21 bases between. The CDR3 contains 15 residues. Germline CDR1 KGHSH, CDR2 LQKENI. The CDR3 loop is CASSPGGSLVSEQYF. The CDR3 nucleotides are TGTGCCAGCTCGCCCGGAGGGAGCCTTGTGAGCGAGCAGTACTTC.

The chain carries TRBV9 and TRBJ1-5; D is perhaps TRBD1 (5 bases). Germline V gene lookup returns CDR1 SGDLS and CDR2 YYNGEE. V was pared by 7 bases and J by 7 bases, with 9 bases between. The CDR3 totals 11 residues. CDR3 protein: CASGSGQPQHF. As DNA, the CDR3 is TGTGCCAGCGGATCAGGGCAGCCCCAGCATTTT.

This chain uses TRBV28 with TRBJ2-7, with a weak D call TRBD2 (6 bases). Germline CDR1 MDHEN, CDR2 SYDVKM. Trimming took 6 bases from V and 6 from J, leaving 21 bases between them. CDR3 length equals 15 residues. The DNA for the CDR3 is TGTGCCAGCAGCCGAGACCCTGGGCGGGGCGCCGAGCAGTACTTC. Amino acids: CASSRDPGRGAEQYF.

V and J are TRBV28 and TRBJ1-1; perhaps TRBD1 as D (5 bases). Germline V gives CDR1 MDHEN, CDR2 SYDVKM. V lost 8 bases, J lost 5 bases, and 15 bases lay in between. The length of the CDR3 is 13 residues. CDR3 DNA: TGTGCCAGCCGCGATGGGGGGGGAACTGAAGCTTTCTTT. Residues: CASRDGGGTEAFF.

CDR3 in amino acids: CAGAPASATKPPYNEQFF. In DNA form, the CDR3 reads TGTGCCGGGGCACCGGCCTCCGCCACGAAACCCCCTTACAATGAGCAGTTCTTC. This chain links TRBV2 with TRBJ2-1, with D maybe TRBD1 (5 bases). V lost 11 bases, J lost 4 bases, and 30 bases lay in between. Germline V gene lookup returns CDR1 SNHLY and CDR2 FYNNEI. This CDR3 comprises 18 residues.

The rearrangement links TRBV27 to TRBJ2-1; 8 bases agree with TRBD2. V dropped 1 base and J dropped 4; count of bases not matched to a gene: 12. From germline, CDR1 is MNHEY and CDR2 SMNVEV (reference sequence). The CDR3 loop spans 18 amino acids. CDR3 residues: CASSLLLSGTRAYNEQFF. The CDR3, as DNA: TGTGCCAGCAGTTTATTGCTTAGCGGGACTAGGGCTTACAATGAGCAGTTCTTC.

The J gene is TRBJ2-1, the V gene TRBV18; 7 bases align to TRBD2. CDR1 KGHSH and CDR2 LQKENI come from the germline V gene. V was pared by 2 bases and J by 0 bases, with 10 bases of the junction left unmatched. This CDR3 has 18 residues. CDR3 residues: CASSPGSGALSSYNEQFF. The DNA of the CDR3 is TGTGCCAGCTCACCAGGAAGCGGGGCCCTCTCCTCCTACAATGAGCAGTTCTTC.